The 18 T cell receptor beta chains presented below share a single source sample, sequenced in a study of graft-versus-host responses after intestinal transplantation. These TCRs' antigens remain unknown. The assay was immunoSEQ multiplex PCR, and TCRdb's table has in-frame clones only and misses some. The table records tens of thousands of clones, less than 90% of them present only once. This material consisted of unstimulated CD8+ T cells sorted from spleen or lymph node cells, taken before intestinal transplant. Every receptor here comes from a human donor who received an intestinal transplant.

The V gene is TRBV9, the J gene TRBJ1-1; weak D call: TRBD1 (5 bases). Deletions cut 4 bases from V and 4 bases from J, with 17 bases between. This CDR3 has 15 amino acids. CDR1 and CDR2 from the germline V gene are SGDLS and YYNGEE. CDR3 region: CASSLGPLGSTEAFF. The DNA for the CDR3 is TGTGCCAGCAGCTTGGGGCCCCTGGGGAGCACTGAAGCTTTCTTT.

This clone was observed a few times. The rearrangement uses TRBV19 and TRBJ1-2; 8 positions agree with TRBD1. J gave up 4 bases and V 0 bases, and 7 bases lay outside the gene matches. Germline assignment: CDR1 LNHDA and CDR2 SQIVND (reference sequence). This CDR3 spans 16 amino acids. This CDR3 is CASSIDPDDRGYGYTF. In nucleotides, the CDR3 is TGTGCCAGTAGTATAGATCCGGACGACAGGGGCTATGGCTACACCTTC. The full variable domain, completed using reference TRBV19 and TRBJ1-2, is DGGITQSPKYLFRKEGQNVTLSCEQNLNHDAMYWYRQDPGQGLRLIYYSQIVNDFQKGDIAEGYSVSREKKESFPLTVTSAQKNPTAFYLCASSIDPDDRGYGYTFGSGTRLTVV.

V usage is TRBV5-4 and J usage is TRBJ2-1; 7 positions match TRBD1. V was pared by 0 bases and J by 8 bases, with 5 bases of the junction left unmatched. Germline CDR1 reads SGHNT; CDR2 reads YYREEE (reference sequence). The CDR3 loop spans 14 amino acids. CDR3 amino acids: CASSLVGGQYEQFF. CDR3 bases: TGTGCCAGCAGCTTGGTAGGGGGCCAGTATGAGCAGTTCTTC.

Here the CDR3 reads CASSLGQGAYEQYF. The DNA for the CDR3 is TGTGCCAGCAGTCTAGGACAGGGGGCATACGAGCAGTACTTC. The J gene is TRBJ2-7, the V gene TRBV6-5; TRBD1 matches 11 bases. This CDR3 has 14 amino acids. The junction had 4 bases not matched to a gene; V was cut back by 5 bases and J by 4 bases. Germline V gives CDR1 MNHEY, CDR2 SVGAGI.

The CDR3 loop is CASRISGRAPDTQYF. The CDR3, as DNA: TGTGCCAGCAGAATTAGCGGGAGGGCCCCAGATACGCAGTATTTT. This rearrangement joins TRBV6-1 to TRBJ2-3; 11 bases align to TRBD2. This CDR3 comprises 15 residues. Germline V lookup: CDR1 MNHNS, CDR2 SASEGT. V was clipped by 6 bases and J by 4 bases; unmatched bases: 6.

The chain uses TRBV4-2 and TRBJ2-3; 10 nucleotides match TRBD2. V lost 3 bases to trimming and J lost 2 bases; unmatched junction nucleotides: 5. This CDR3 region has 16 residues. CDR1 LGHNA and CDR2 YNFKEQ come from the germline V gene. The CDR3 coding sequence is TGTGCCAGCAGCCACGGGACTAGCGACTTCACAGATACGCAGTATTTT. Encoded protein: CASSHGTSDFTDTQYF.

This chain links TRBV10-3 with TRBJ2-7; weak D call: TRBD2 (5 bases). The germline V and J ends were trimmed by 4 bases and 4 bases, with 20 bases remaining between them. The CDR3 covers 16 residues. Germline CDR1 and CDR2: ENHRY and SYGVKD. This CDR3 is CAISALSTRYKYEQYF. The CDR3 DNA reads TGTGCCATCAGTGCCCTTTCTACTAGGTATAAGTACGAGCAGTACTTC.

In its sample, this clone was seen once. The chain's CDR3 is CASSFGRTSRYEQYF. Written as DNA, the CDR3 is TGTGCCAGCAGTTTCGGAAGGACTAGCAGATACGAGCAGTACTTC. The chain joins TRBV27 to TRBJ2-7; 8 bases line up with TRBD2. The junction had 8 bases not matched to a gene; V was cut back by 3 bases and J by 4 bases. Germline CDR1 reads MNHEY; CDR2 reads SMNVEV (reference sequence). There are 15 residues in the CDR3.

The chain joins TRBV6-6 to TRBJ2-3, with D unresolved. Germline V gives CDR1 MNHNY, CDR2 SVGAGI (reference sequence). The CDR3 spans 14 residues. V lost 5 bases and J lost 5, with 14 bases in between. In nucleotides, the CDR3 is TGTGCCAGCAGTAACGGAAACTGGAAAGATACGCAGTATTTT. This sequence encodes CASSNGNWKDTQYF.

With regard to this clone: The same CDR3 is also encoded by other DNA sequences in this sample. In DNA, the CDR3 is TGTGCCAGCAGCTTAGGGCCGATGAACACTGAAGCTTTCTTT. Translated: CASSLGPMNTEAFF. The chain has TRBV11-3 and TRBJ1-1; no definite D call. Trimming shortened V by 1 base and J by 0 bases, and 6 bases separated the two germline ends. This CDR3 region has 14 residues. The V gene's germline CDR1 is SGHNT and CDR2 YENEEA.

The sample holds one count of this clone. This chain joins TRBV7-9 and TRBJ2-7; TRBD2 matches at 11 bases. This CDR3 spans 14 amino acids. Germline assignment: CDR1 SEHNR and CDR2 FQNEAQ (reference sequence). The V and J ends lost 1 base and 6 bases, in that order; junction bases with no gene match: 2. This chain's CDR3 is CASSLVSGRGEQYF. The DNA for the CDR3 is TGTGCCAGCAGCTTAGTTAGCGGGAGGGGCGAGCAGTACTTC.

The CDR3 is CASSIAQAKLETQYF. The CDR3 nucleotides read TGTGCCAGTAGTATAGCTCAGGCGAAGTTGGAGACCCAGTACTTC. The rearrangement links TRBV19 to TRBJ2-5; D ambiguous. Deletions cut 1 base from V and 5 bases from J, with 14 bases between. This CDR3 contains 15 residues. CDR1 and CDR2 from the germline V gene are LNHDA and SQIVND (reference sequence).

This sequence joins TRBV5-1 and TRBJ2-7; the D call may be TRBD1 or TRBD2 (6 bases each). V was clipped by 3 bases and J by 5 bases, with 9 bases between them. The CDR3 covers 12 residues. The germline V gene has CDR1 SGHRS and CDR2 YFSETQ. The CDR3 spells CASSWGANEQYF. The CDR3 bases are TGCGCCAGCAGCTGGGGGGCTAACGAGCAGTACTTC. Looking up the rest from reference TRBV5-1 and TRBJ2-7 gives the full variable domain: KAGVTQTPRYLIKTRGQQVTLSCSPISGHRSVSWYQQTPGQGLQFLFEYFSETQRNKGNFPGRFSGRQFSNSRSEMNVSTLELGDSALYLCASSWGANEQYFGPGTRLTVT.

The rearrangement joins TRBV7-8 to TRBJ1-2; D is unresolved. Germline CDR1 reads SGHVS; CDR2 reads FQNEAQ. This CDR3 has 17 residues. Trimming left V 5 bases short and J 4 bases short, with 23 bases between. The CDR3 sequence is CASSHLRITRKTYGYTF. CDR3 nucleotide sequence: TGTGCCAGCAGCCACCTTAGGATTACCCGAAAGACCTATGGCTACACCTTC.

This chain uses TRBV19 with TRBJ1-6; no clear D. V gave up 5 bases and J gave up 8 bases, with 13 bases separating them. The germline gives CDR1 LNHDA, CDR2 SQIVND (reference sequence). There are 14 residues in the CDR3. CDR3: CASSLGSGYSPLHF. The CDR3 nucleotides read TGTGCCAGTAGTCTCGGATCGGGCTATTCACCCCTCCACTTT.

The rearrangement uses TRBV5-1 and TRBJ2-5; TRBD2 is a possible D gene (7 bases). The germline V gene has CDR1 SGHRS and CDR2 YFSETQ. V lost 0 bases and J 5 bases, leaving 11 bases between the germline ends. There are 14 residues in the CDR3. The CDR3 sequence: CASSLGGGGETQYF. The CDR3 DNA reads TGCGCCAGCAGCTTGGGCGGGGGCGGGGAGACCCAGTACTTC.

The chain recombines TRBV4-2 with TRBJ1-6; TRBD1 aligns across 8 bases. CDR3 length equals 18 residues. Germline V gives CDR1 LGHNA, CDR2 YNFKEQ. V was pared by 1 base and J by 10 bases, with 15 bases of the junction left unmatched. DNA for the CDR3: TGTGCCAGCAGCCAAGTGGGGGACAGGCCCGCCCTTGAATCACCCCTCCACTTT. It encodes CASSQVGDRPALESPLHF.

The gene calls are TRBV5-1 and TRBJ1-4; D remains unclear. The CDR3 length is 16 residues. The germline gives CDR1 SGHRS, CDR2 YFSETQ. Deletions cut 4 bases from V and 0 bases from J, with 13 bases between. The CDR3 is CASSPYPQPTNEKLFF. CDR3 nucleotides: TGCGCCAGCAGCCCCTACCCACAGCCAACTAATGAAAAACTGTTTTTT.